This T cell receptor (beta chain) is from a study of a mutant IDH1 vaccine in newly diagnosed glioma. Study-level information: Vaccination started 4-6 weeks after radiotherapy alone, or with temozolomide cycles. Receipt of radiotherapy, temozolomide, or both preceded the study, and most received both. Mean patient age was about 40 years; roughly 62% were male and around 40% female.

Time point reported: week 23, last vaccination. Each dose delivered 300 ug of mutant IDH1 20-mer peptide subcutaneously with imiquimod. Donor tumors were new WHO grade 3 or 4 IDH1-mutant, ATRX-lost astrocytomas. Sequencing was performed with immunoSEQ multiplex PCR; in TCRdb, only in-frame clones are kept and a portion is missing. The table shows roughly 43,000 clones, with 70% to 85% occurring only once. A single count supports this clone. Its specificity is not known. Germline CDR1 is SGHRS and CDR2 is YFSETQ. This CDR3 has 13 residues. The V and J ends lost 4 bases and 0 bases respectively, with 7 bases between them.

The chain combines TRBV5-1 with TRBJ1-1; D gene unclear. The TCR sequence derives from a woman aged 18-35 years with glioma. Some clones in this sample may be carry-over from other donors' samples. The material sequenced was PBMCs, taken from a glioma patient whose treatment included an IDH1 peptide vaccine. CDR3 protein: CASSGSMNTEAFF. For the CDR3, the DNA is TGCGCCAGCAGCGGCAGCATGAACACTGAAGCTTTCTTT.